Listed here is a single T cell receptor beta chain. This sample stems from a study of blood T cell repertoires in COVID-19. Overall study: Nucleic acid was either cDNA or gDNA, and it came from T cells, B-cell-depleted T cells, or PBMCs.

Sequencing used immunoSEQ multiplex PCR; TCRdb keeps in-frame clones, though not all of them. The profile shows 170,000 or so clones, more than 85% of them singletons. The CDR3 is 16 amino acids. V lost 5 bases and J lost 2, with 18 bases in between. CDR1 and CDR2 from the germline V gene are LNHNV and YYDKDF (reference sequence). This receptor was identified in a man in his forties or fifties with acute or convalescent COVID-19. Sequenced: peripheral blood. V and J are TRBV15 and TRBJ2-5, with a tentative D call TRBD2 (6 bases). CDR3 coding DNA: TGTGCCACCAGCGCTAGGAGGGGCATAGGGCAAGAGACCCAGTACTTC. The encoded protein is CATSARRGIGQETQYF.